The clone carrying this T cell receptor beta chain was seen ten or more times. The antigen is undetermined. With the read ending 3 residues before the CDR3 end, the germline J gene is used to fill in that end. The data were obtained in a study of T cell clonality in common variable immunodeficiency. Study-level points and caveats: What drives increased CVID clonality needs T cell subpopulation sequencing.

V trimming: 8 bases; J trimming: 2 bases; junction bases outside the gene matches: 15. This CDR3 is 18 amino acids long. Germline V gene lookup returns CDR1 SNHLY and CDR2 FYNNEI. Clones were sequenced by immunoSEQ multiplex PCR, and TCRdb holds only the in-frame ones, with some missing. This repertoire holds about 81,000 clones, and none appear only once. The TCR comes from a person aged 18 to 70 in good health. The gene calls are TRBV2 and TRBJ2-7, with 13 bases lining up with TRBD2. Sequencing input: peripheral blood mononuclear cells. The part of the CDR3 DNA that was read is TGTGCCAGCGCCGGACCGGGACTAGCGGGATCTAGGGCCTACGAG. Its protein product is CASAGPGLAGSRAYE. The complete CDR3 protein is CASAGPGLAGSRAYEQYF.